One sample yielded the 2 T cell receptor beta chains listed below, sequenced in a study of cytomegalovirus exposure and HLA in healthy donors. The PCR made use of 60 Vbeta and 13 Jbeta primers. Only in-frame clones appear in the TCRdb table, and some are missing; sequencing was by immunoSEQ multiplex PCR. Of 150,000 to 200,000 clones in the sample, over 70% are singletons; the top ten hold 1.3%. The sequenced sample was PBMCs. These receptors were collected from a man aged 45-65 years in good health and CMV-seropositive.

This clone was counted only a few times. The chain links TRBV21-1 to TRBJ2-7; the table's D gene call, TRBD2, was not cross checked with the DNA. TRBV21-1 is flagged as a pseudogene. This CDR3 is built from 14 residues. CDR3 DNA sequence: TGTGCCAGCACCCAGCGGGAGCCCCTTTACGAGCAGTACTTC. This codes for CASTQREPLYEQYF.

The chain links TRBV25-1 to TRBJ1-1; 9 bases agree with TRBD1. Germline-derived CDR1 and CDR2 are MGHDK and SYGVNS. This CDR3 has 13 amino acids. Losses at the gene ends were 4 bases for V and 7 bases for J; bases not matched to a gene: 4. CDR3 region: CASSVGGQGEAFF. The CDR3 nucleotides are TGTGCCAGCAGTGTAGGGGGACAGGGTGAAGCTTTCTTT.